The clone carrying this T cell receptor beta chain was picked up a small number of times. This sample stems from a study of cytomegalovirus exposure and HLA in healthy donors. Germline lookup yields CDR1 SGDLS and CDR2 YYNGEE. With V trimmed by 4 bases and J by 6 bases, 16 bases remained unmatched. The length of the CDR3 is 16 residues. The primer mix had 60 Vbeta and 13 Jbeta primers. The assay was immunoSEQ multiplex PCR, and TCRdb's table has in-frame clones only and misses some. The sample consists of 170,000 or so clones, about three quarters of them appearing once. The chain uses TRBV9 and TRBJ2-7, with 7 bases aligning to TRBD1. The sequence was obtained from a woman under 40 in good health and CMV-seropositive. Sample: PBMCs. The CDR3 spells CASSPHLTGNFGEQYF. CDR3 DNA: TGTGCCAGCAGCCCCCACCTGACAGGGAATTTCGGCGAGCAGTACTTC.